This TCR beta chain was identified during a study of blood T cell repertoires in COVID-19. The wider study: The analysed material was cDNA or gDNA that came from T cells, B-cell-depleted T cells, or PBMCs.

Seattle-derived patients entered the study during active infection and were followed longitudinally. Profiled with immunoSEQ multiplex PCR; TCRdb holds only in-frame clones, not every one. This sample has around 100,000 clones; about 74% occur once, and the top ten carry roughly 4%. This TCR was sampled from a man aged 70-80 years with COVID-19, enrolled during active disease. The sample comprised peripheral blood.

The CDR3 DNA follows: TGTGCCAGCAGCCGCTGGACTAGCGGGAACACCGGGGAGCTGTTTTTT. Its protein product is CASSRWTSGNTGELFF. The V and J genes are TRBV6-2 or TRBV6-3 and TRBJ2-2; 10 bases match TRBD2. J was trimmed by 1 base and V by 6 bases; bases with no gene match: 5. CDR1 is MNHEY, CDR2 SVGEGT, per germline. The CDR3 totals 16 residues.